The clone carrying this T cell receptor beta chain occurred a few times. TCRdb analysed the RT-PCR reads with MiXCR anew, one entry per CDR3 protein. Of 650,000 to 800,000 distinct CDR3 sequences in the sample, 14% were seen once. The germline V gene has CDR1 SNHLY and CDR2 FYNNEI. V lost 4 bases and J 6 bases, leaving 3 bases between the germline ends. This CDR3 has 11 residues. The chain employs TRBV2 and TRBJ2-2; no reliable D call. What was sequenced was memory CD4+ T cells from blood. The TCR originated in a female donor in good health, serving as a healthy control. The DNA of the CDR3 is TGTGCCAGCAGTGTAGCCGGGGAGCTGTTTTTT. This sequence encodes CASSVAGELFF.